This is a list of T cell receptor beta chains from one sample in a study of STAT5B mutations in CD4+ large granular lymphocyte leukemia. Sequenced by immunoSEQ multiplex PCR; TCRdb stores in-frame clones only, minus some. The data show about 22,000 clones, around 80% seen once. Source material: CD4+ T cells from blood buffy coats. The source of these receptors is a human donor in good health. Both conserved end residues are part of each CDR3. The D gene is left open where the match is weak. Where a row states a size, it is once, few, many or the class of an expanded clone; other rows omit it.

clone_size j_call d_call v_call cdr3_aa cdr3_nt
once TRBJ2-3 TRBD2 TRBV5-4 CASSAPLAGGRKDTQYF TGTGCCAGCAGCGCCCCACTAGCGGGGGGGCGAAAAGATACGCAGTATTTT
NA TRBJ2-7 TRBD2 TRBV28 CASSPARILPASGGFYEQYF TGTGCCAGCAGTCCGGCACGAATACTGCCGGCTAGCGGGGGTTTTTACGAGCAGTACTTC
NA TRBJ2-5 NA TRBV2 CASSRPPRETQYF TGTGCCAGCAGTCGGCCACCACGGGAGACCCAGTACTTC
NA TRBJ2-5 NA TRBV11-2 CASSGGGAGETQYF TGTGCCAGCAGTGGTGGGGGGGCAGGGGAGACCCAGTACTTC
NA TRBJ2-5 TRBD2 TRBV28 CASSPSGGGLKETQYF TGTGCCAGCAGTCCGAGCGGGGGGGGCCTCAAAGAGACCCAGTACTTC
few TRBJ2-3 TRBD2 TRBV30 CAWSSSGGARADTQYF TGTGCCTGGAGTTCATCCGGGGGGGCCCGGGCAGATACGCAGTATTTT
NA TRBJ1-5 NA TRBV19 CASKEGWSSQPQHF TGTGCCAGTAAGGAGGGATGGTCCAGTCAGCCCCAGCATTTT
NA TRBJ2-5 TRBD1 TRBV6-1 CASSAGGQAGETQYF TGTGCCAGCAGCGCAGGGGGACAGGCGGGGGAGACCCAGTACTTC
NA TRBJ1-1 NA TRBV28 CASSPYRTEAFF TGTGCCAGCAGTCCGTACCGGACTGAAGCTTTCTTT
NA TRBJ1-5 TRBD1 TRBV10-2 CASTDGTGNQPQHF TGCGCCAGCACCGACGGGACAGGTAATCAGCCCCAGCATTTT
NA TRBJ2-7 NA TRBV19 CASSIGHEAYEQYF TGTGCCAGTAGTATTGGGCATGAAGCCTACGAGCAGTACTTC
few TRBJ1-1 NA TRBV11-2 CASSPDSGTEAFF TGTGCCAGCAGCCCGGACAGTGGCACTGAAGCTTTCTTT
NA TRBJ2-1 TRBD2 TRBV7-2 CASSFRLAGAYYNEQFF TGTGCCAGCAGCTTCCGACTAGCGGGAGCTTATTACAATGAGCAGTTCTTC
NA TRBJ2-1 NA TRBV7-9 CASSQGYGATSRNEQFF TGTGCCAGCAGCCAAGGCTATGGGGCCACCTCGAGGAATGAGCAGTTCTTC
NA TRBJ1-5 NA TRBV7-9 CASSLGRAGSNQPQHF TGTGCCAGCAGCTTAGGCAGGGCGGGTAGCAATCAGCCCCAGCATTTT